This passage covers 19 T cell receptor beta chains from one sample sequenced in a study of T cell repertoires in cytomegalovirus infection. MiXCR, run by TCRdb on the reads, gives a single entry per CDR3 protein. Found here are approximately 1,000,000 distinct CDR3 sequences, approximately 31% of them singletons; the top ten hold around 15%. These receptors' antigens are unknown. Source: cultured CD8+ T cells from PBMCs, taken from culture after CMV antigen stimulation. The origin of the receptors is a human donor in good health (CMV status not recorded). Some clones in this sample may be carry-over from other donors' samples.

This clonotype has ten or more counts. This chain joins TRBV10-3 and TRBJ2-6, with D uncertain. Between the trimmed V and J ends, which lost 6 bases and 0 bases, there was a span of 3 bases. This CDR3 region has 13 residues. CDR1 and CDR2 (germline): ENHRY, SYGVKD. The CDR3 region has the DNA TGTGCCATCAGGGACTCTGGGGCCAACGTCCTGACTTTC. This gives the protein CAIRDSGANVLTF.

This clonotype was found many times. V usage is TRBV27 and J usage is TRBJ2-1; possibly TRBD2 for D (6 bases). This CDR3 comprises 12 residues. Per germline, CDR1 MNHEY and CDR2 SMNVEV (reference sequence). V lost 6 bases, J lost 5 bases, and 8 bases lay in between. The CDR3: CASSRGNNEQFF. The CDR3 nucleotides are TGTGCCAGCAGCCGGGGGAACAATGAGCAGTTCTTC.

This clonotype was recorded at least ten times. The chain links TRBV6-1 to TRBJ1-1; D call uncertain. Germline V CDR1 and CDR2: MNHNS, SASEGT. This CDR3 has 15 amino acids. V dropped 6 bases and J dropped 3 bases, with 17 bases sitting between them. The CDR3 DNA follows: TGTGCCAGCAGACGACCGTATGCCTCGGACACTGAAGCTTTCTTT. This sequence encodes CASRRPYASDTEAFF.

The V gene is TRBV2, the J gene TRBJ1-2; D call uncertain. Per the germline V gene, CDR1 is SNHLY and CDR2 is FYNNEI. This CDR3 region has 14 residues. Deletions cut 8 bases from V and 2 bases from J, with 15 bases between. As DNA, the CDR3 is TGTGCCAGCTTCCCGTTAAAAGGGAACTATGGCTACACCTTC. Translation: CASFPLKGNYGYTF.

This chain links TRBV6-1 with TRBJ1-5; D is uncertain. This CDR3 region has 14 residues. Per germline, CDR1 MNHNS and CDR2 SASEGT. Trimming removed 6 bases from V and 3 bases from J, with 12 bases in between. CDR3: CASRPGDLNQPQHF. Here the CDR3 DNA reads TGTGCCAGCAGACCGGGAGACCTCAATCAGCCCCAGCATTTT.

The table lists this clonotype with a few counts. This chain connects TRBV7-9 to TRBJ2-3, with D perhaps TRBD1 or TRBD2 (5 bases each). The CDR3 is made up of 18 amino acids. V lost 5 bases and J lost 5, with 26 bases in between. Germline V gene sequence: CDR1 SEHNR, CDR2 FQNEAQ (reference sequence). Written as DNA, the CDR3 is TGTGCCAGCAGCCCTAGCAGCCCTGGGTCTCTAGGGGTAGATACGCAGTATTTT. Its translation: CASSPSSPGSLGVDTQYF.

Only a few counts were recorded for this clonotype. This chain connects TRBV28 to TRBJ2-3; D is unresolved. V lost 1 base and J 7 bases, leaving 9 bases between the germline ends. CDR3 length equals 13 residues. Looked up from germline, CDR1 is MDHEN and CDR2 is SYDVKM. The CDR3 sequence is CASSLFLGNTQYF. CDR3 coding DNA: TGTGCCAGCAGTTTATTCCTAGGGAATACGCAGTATTTT.

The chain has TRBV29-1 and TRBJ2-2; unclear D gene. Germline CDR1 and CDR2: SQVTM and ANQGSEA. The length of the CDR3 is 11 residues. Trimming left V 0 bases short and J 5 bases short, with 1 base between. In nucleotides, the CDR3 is TGCAGCGTTGAAGATACCGGGGAGCTGTTTTTT. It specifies CSVEDTGELFF.

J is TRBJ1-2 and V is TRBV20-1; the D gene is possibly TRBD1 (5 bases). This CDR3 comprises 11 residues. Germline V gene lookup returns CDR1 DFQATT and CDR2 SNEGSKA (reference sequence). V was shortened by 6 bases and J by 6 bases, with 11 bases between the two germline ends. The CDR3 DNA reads TGCAGTGCCTTGGGGGAGGATGGCTACACCTTC. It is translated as CSALGEDGYTF.

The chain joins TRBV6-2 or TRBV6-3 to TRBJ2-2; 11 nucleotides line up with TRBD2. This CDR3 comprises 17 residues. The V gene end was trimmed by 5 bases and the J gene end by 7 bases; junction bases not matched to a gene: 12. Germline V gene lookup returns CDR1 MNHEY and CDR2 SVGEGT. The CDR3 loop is CASSAETSGGWIGELFF. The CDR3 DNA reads TGTGCCAGCAGTGCTGAAACTAGCGGGGGCTGGATCGGGGAGCTGTTTTTT.

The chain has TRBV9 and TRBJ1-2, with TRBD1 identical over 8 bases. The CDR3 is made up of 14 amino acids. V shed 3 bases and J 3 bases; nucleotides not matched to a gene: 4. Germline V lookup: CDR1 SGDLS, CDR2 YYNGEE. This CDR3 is CASSGRQGHYGYTF. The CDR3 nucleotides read TGTGCCAGCAGCGGACGACAGGGGCACTATGGCTACACCTTC.

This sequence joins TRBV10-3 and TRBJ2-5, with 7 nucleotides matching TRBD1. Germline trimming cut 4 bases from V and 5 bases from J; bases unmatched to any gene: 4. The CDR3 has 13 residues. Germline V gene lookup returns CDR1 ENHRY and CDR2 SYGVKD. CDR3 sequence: CAISVDRVETQYF. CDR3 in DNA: TGTGCCATCAGTGTAGACAGGGTGGAGACCCAGTACTTC.

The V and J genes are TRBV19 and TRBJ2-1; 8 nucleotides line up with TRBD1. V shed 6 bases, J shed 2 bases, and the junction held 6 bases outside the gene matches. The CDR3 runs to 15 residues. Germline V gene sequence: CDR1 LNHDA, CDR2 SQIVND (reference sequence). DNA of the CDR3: TGTGCCAGTAGAGGACAGGGCATCACCTACAATGAGCAGTTCTTC. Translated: CASRGQGITYNEQFF. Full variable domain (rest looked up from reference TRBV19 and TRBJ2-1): DGGITQSPKYLFRKEGQNVTLSCEQNLNHDAMYWYRQDPGQGLRLIYYSQIVNDFQKGDIAEGYSVSREKKESFPLTVTSAQKNPTAFYLCASRGQGITYNEQFFGPGTRLTVL.

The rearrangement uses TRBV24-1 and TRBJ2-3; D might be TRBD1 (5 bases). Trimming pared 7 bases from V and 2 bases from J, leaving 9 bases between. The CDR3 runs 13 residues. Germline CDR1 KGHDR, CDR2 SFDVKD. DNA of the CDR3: TGTGCCACCAGGGACAAAATCACAGATACGCAGTATTTT. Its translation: CATRDKITDTQYF.

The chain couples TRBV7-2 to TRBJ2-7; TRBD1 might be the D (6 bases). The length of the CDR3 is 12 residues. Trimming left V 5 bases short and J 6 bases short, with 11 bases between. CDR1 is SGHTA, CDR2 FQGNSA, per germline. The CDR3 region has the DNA TGTGCCAGCAGCCCTACAGGGCCCGAGCAGTACTTC. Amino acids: CASSPTGPEQYF.

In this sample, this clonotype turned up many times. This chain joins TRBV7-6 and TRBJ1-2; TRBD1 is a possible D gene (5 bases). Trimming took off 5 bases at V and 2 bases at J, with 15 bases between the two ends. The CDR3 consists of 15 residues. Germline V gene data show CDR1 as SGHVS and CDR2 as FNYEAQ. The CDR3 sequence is CASSPRDGENYGYTF. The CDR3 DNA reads TGTGCCAGCAGCCCAAGGGACGGCGAAAACTATGGCTACACCTTC.

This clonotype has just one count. The CDR3 reads CASSPSGGRSYNEQFF. The CDR3, as DNA: TGTGCCAGCAGCCCCAGCGGAGGCCGATCCTACAATGAGCAGTTCTTC. The V and J genes are TRBV3-1 and TRBJ2-1, with D tentatively TRBD2 (5 bases). V was cut by 4 bases and J by 1 base, with 14 bases left in between. Germline CDR1 and CDR2: LGHDT and YNNKEL (reference sequence). The CDR3 is 16 residues long.

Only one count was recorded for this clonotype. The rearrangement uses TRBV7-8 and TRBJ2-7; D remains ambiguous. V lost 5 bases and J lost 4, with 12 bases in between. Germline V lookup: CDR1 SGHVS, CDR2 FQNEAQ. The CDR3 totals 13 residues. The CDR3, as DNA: TGTGCCAGCAGCCCGATAGGGCTTTACGAGCAGTACGTC. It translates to CASSPIGLYEQYV.

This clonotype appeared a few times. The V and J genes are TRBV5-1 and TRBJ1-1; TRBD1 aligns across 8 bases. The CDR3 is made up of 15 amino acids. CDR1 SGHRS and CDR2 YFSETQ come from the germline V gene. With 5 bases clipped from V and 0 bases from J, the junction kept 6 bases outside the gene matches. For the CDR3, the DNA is TGCGCCAGCAGTACGGGACAGGCATTGAACACTGAAGCTTTCTTT. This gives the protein CASSTGQALNTEAFF.